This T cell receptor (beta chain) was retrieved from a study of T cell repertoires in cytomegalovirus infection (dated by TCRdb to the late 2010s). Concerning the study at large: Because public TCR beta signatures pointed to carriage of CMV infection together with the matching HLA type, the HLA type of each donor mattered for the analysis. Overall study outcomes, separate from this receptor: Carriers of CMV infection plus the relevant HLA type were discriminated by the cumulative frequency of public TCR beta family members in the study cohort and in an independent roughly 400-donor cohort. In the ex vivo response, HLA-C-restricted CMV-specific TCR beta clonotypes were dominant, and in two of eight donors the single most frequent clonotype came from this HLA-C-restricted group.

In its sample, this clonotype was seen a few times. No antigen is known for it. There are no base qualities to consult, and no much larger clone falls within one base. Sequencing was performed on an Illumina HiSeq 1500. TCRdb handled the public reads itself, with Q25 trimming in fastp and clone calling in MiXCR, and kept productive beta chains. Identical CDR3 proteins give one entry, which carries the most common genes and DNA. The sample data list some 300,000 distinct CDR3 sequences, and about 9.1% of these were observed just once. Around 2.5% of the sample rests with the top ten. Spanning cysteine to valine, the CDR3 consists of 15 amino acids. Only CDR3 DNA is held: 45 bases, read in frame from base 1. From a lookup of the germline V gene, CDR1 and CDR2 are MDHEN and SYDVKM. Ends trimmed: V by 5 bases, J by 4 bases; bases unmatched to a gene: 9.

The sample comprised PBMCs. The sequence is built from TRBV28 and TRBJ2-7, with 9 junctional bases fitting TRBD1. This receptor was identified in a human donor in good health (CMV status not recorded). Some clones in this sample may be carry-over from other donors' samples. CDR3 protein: CASSPAGTGSYEQYV. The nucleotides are TGTGCCAGCAGTCCCGCCGGGACAGGGTCTTACGAGCAGTACGTC.